These T cell receptor beta chains were read from a single sample in a study of T cells in Graves' hyperthyroidism and ophthalmopathy. TCRdb redid the calling of the multiplex PCR reads with MiXCR, one entry per CDR3 protein. Of hundreds of thousands of distinct CDR3 sequences in the sample, approximately 15% were seen once. Material for sequencing was blood. The receptors shown here come from a woman in her thirties or forties with Graves' hyperthyroidism. Each CDR3 is given with its conserved first and last residue. A D gene is named only where the DNA matches it firmly. For some rows the clone size is stated as once, few or many, or as a class when expanded; others skip it.

V: TRBV4-1; size: few; D: NA; J: TRBJ2-2; CDR3: CASSQVQTNTGELFF; DNA: TGCGCCAGCAGCCAAGTCCAGACGAACACCGGGGAGCTGTTTTTT
V: TRBV20-1; size: many; D: TRBD2; J: TRBJ2-5; CDR3: CSASPSSGGETQYF; DNA: TGCAGTGCTAGCCCTAGTTCGGGAGGAGAGACCCAGTACTTC
V: TRBV12-3/TRBV12-4; size: few; D: NA; J: TRBJ2-3; CDR3: CASSSLVASATDTQYF; DNA: TGTGCCAGCAGCTCCCTTGTAGCGTCTGCCACAGATACGCAGTATTTT
V: TRBV5-5; size: NA; D: NA; J: TRBJ1-3; CDR3: CASSAGGENTIYF; DNA: TGTGCCAGCAGCGCCGGGGGGGAAAACACCATATATTTT
V: TRBV27; size: many; D: NA; J: TRBJ2-7; CDR3: CASSLSQPGTASYEQYF; DNA: TGTGCCAGCAGTCTTTCGCAGCCAGGGACGGCTTCCTACGAGCAGTACTTC
V: TRBV3-1; size: NA; D: NA; J: TRBJ1-6; CDR3: CASSQVQGMAYNSPLHF; DNA: TGTGCCAGCAGCCAAGTTCAGGGAATGGCCTATAATTCACCCCTCCACTTT
V: TRBV30; size: few; D: NA; J: TRBJ2-6; CDR3: CAWSVLEGGANVLTF; DNA: TGTGCCTGGAGTGTACTTGAGGGTGGGGCCAACGTCCTGACTTTC
V: TRBV19; size: few; D: NA; J: TRBJ1-1; CDR3: CALREAFF; DNA: TGTGCCCTGCGGGAGGCTTTCTTT
V: TRBV27; size: few; D: NA; J: TRBJ1-6; CDR3: CASSPDVSSYNSPLHF; DNA: TGTGCCAGCAGTCCGGACGTCAGCTCCTATAATTCACCCCTCCACTTT
V: TRBV20-1; size: few; D: NA; J: TRBJ2-7; CDR3: CSESGNYEQYF; DNA: TGCAGTGAGTCCGGGAATTACGAGCAGTACTTC